This is a list of T cell receptor beta chains from one sample in a study of shared clonotypes between healthy human individuals. Method: immunoSEQ multiplex PCR; TCRdb's copy keeps in-frame clones and lacks some. The table has some 2,000,000 clones, approximately 95% seen once. Sequenced: naive CD4+ T cells sorted from blood. The receptors stem from a man aged 18 to 30 in good health. The CDR3 runs from the conserved cysteine through the conserved F or W. D genes are given only for firm matches. Clone sizes are given selectively: once, few, many, or a class where the clone is expanded.

len,v_gene,j_gene,d_gene,abundance,CDR3aa,CDR3nt
16,TRBV14,TRBJ1-3,.,.,CASSQAPMGKGDTIYF,TGTGCCAGCAGCCAAGCTCCCATGGGAAAGGGGGACACCATATATTTT
13,TRBV11-2,TRBJ1-2,.,few,CASSIRALGGYTF,TGTGCCAGCAGCATCAGGGCTTTAGGTGGCTACACCTTC
16,TRBV6-1,TRBJ1-1,.,.,CASSEIYWTANTEAFF,TGTGCCAGCAGTGAAATCTACTGGACGGCGAACACTGAAGCTTTCTTT
13,TRBV6-5,TRBJ1-1,TRBD1,.,CASRERQGTEAFF,TGTGCCAGCAGAGAGAGACAGGGCACTGAAGCTTTCTTT
18,TRBV5-4,TRBJ2-5,TRBD2,.,CASSLGLAVASLQETQYF,TGTGCCAGCAGCTTGGGACTAGCGGTAGCGTCCCTCCAAGAGACCCAGTACTTC
17,TRBV5-1,TRBJ2-2,TRBD2,.,CASSLGLAGGRTGELFF,TGCGCCAGCAGCTTGGGACTAGCGGGGGGCCGGACCGGGGAGCTGTTTTTT
15,TRBV5-1,TRBJ2-7,TRBD1,.,CASSSLGQADYEQYF,TGCGCCAGCAGCTCTCTAGGACAGGCCGACTACGAGCAGTACTTC
14,TRBV6-1,TRBJ1-1,TRBD1,.,CASSELNRGSEAFF,TGTGCCAGCAGTGAGCTAAACAGGGGTTCTGAAGCTTTCTTT
15,TRBV5-1,TRBJ1-6,.,.,CASSLGIGSDSPLHF,TGCGCCAGCAGCTTGGGTATAGGGTCCGATTCACCCCTCCACTTT
14,TRBV5-1,TRBJ2-7,.,.,CASSPGAGLGEQYF,TGCGCCAGCAGCCCTGGGGCAGGGCTGGGCGAGCAGTACTTC
13,TRBV7-9,TRBJ1-2,.,.,CASSLDSNYGYTF,TGTGCCAGCAGCTTAGACTCTAACTATGGCTACACCTTC
11,TRBV30,TRBJ2-2,.,.,CAWSGGIELFF,TGTGCCTGGAGTGGCGGTATCGAGCTGTTTTTT
14,TRBV18,TRBJ2-5,.,.,CASSPPSSQETQYF,TGTGCCAGCTCACCACCCAGCTCCCAAGAGACCCAGTACTTC
16,TRBV6-6,TRBJ2-5,TRBD2,.,CASSRGAGTRKETQYF,TGTGCCAGCAGCCGGGGGGCCGGGACTAGAAAAGAGACCCAGTACTTC
16,TRBV5-1,TRBJ2-1,.,.,CASSAGPTSSYNEQFF,TGCGCCAGCAGCGCGGGACCAACGAGCTCCTACAATGAGCAGTTCTTC
12,TRBV19,TRBJ1-2,TRBD1,.,CASSRTGRGYTF,TGTGCCAGTAGTAGGACAGGGAGAGGCTACACCTTC
12,TRBV6-1,TRBJ2-2,.,.,CASSEGIGELFF,TGTGCCAGCAGTGAAGGTATCGGGGAGCTGTTTTTT
10,TRBV20-1,TRBJ1-2,.,.,CRVQGYGYTF,TGCAGGGTACAGGGCTATGGCTACACCTTC
17,TRBV11-2,TRBJ1-6,.,.,CASSLGRTSDLNSPLHF,TGTGCCAGCAGCTTAGGTCGAACCAGTGACTTAAATTCACCCCTCCACTTT
16,TRBV7-9,TRBJ2-7,.,once,CASSLVSGPSSYEQYF,TGTGCCAGCAGCTTAGTCTCGGGACCAAGCTCCTACGAGCAGTACTTC
11,TRBV30,TRBJ2-7,.,.,CAWRRDGEQYF,TGTGCCTGGAGGAGGGACGGCGAGCAGTACTTC
11,TRBV10-2,TRBJ2-7,.,.,CASSDKGWQYF,TGCGCCAGCAGTGATAAGGGGTGGCAGTACTTC
15,TRBV4-1,TRBJ1-1,TRBD1,.,CASSHGTGRYTEAFF,TGCGCCAGCAGCCATGGGACAGGACGATACACTGAAGCTTTCTTT
12,TRBV7-8,TRBJ1-3,.,.,CVTGTTGNTIYF,TGTGTCACGGGGACGACTGGAAACACCATATATTTT
16,TRBV19,TRBJ2-7,.,.,CASSTTGTALDYEQYF,TGTGCCAGTAGTACGACCGGGACGGCACTCGACTACGAGCAGTACTTC
16,TRBV7-8,TRBJ1-6,TRBD1,.,CASSNSQGAQNSPLHF,TGTGCCAGCAGCAATAGCCAGGGGGCCCAGAATTCACCCCTCCACTTT
16,TRBV7-2,TRBJ1-2,TRBD1,.,CASSLVGTGPNRGYTF,TGTGCCAGCAGCTTAGTAGGGACAGGGCCTAATAGGGGCTACACCTTC
14,TRBV10-3,TRBJ1-2,TRBD1,.,CAISGRQGRVGYTF,TGTGCCATCAGTGGACGACAGGGGAGGGTCGGCTACACCTTC
19,TRBV28,TRBJ2-4,.,.,CASSPSSGAGGLAKNIQYF,TGTGCCAGCAGTCCATCCTCGGGCGCCGGAGGATTGGCCAAAAACATTCAGTACTTC
16,TRBV5-7,TRBJ2-1,TRBD2,.,CASSASLAGGDNEQFF,TGTGCCAGCAGCGCAAGTCTAGCGGGAGGGGACAATGAGCAGTTCTTC
16,TRBV7-2,TRBJ2-7,.,.,CASSLVALVGSYEQYF,TGTGCCAGCAGCTTAGTAGCGTTGGTGGGGTCCTACGAGCAGTACTTC
16,TRBV5-6,TRBJ2-1,TRBD2,.,CASSLYGLAGYNEQFF,TGTGCCAGCAGCCTCTACGGACTAGCGGGGTACAATGAGCAGTTCTTC
15,TRBV5-1,TRBJ1-1,.,.,CASSLGGQRNTEAFF,TGCGCCAGCAGCTTGGGAGGACAGAGGAACACTGAAGCTTTCTTT
15,TRBV6-1,TRBJ1-3,.,.,CASSERSYSGNTIYF,TGTGCCAGCAGTGAGCGTAGCTACTCTGGAAACACCATATATTTT
18,TRBV5-8,TRBJ2-3,TRBD1,.,CASSFGRGTTTSTDTQYF,TGTGCCAGCAGCTTCGGCAGGGGGACGACTACTAGCACAGATACGCAGTATTTT
16,TRBV4-3,TRBJ2-5,.,.,CASSQETGRASETQYF,TGCGCCAGCAGCCAAGAGACCGGCAGGGCCAGCGAGACCCAGTACTTC
12,TRBV28,TRBJ2-1,.,.,CASSLPPRGQFF,TGTGCCAGCAGTTTACCCCCAAGGGGGCAGTTCTTC
15,TRBV6-5,TRBJ1-2,.,.,CASSYSRGLLYGYTF,TGTGCCAGCAGTTACTCGCGGGGTCTCCTCTATGGCTACACCTTC
13,TRBV27,TRBJ2-7,.,.,CASSLLGGQEQYF,TGTGCCAGCAGTTTATTGGGGGGTCAAGAGCAGTACTTC
11,TRBV2,TRBJ1-2,.,once,CASSVIYGYTF,TGTGCCAGCAGTGTAATTTATGGCTACACCTTC
15,TRBV5-1,TRBJ2-7,.,.,CASSLLSGASYEQYF,TGCGCCAGCAGCTTGCTGTCAGGGGCCTCCTACGAGCAGTACTTC
16,TRBV4-1,TRBJ1-4,TRBD1,.,CASSGRGRVHGEKLFF,TGCGCCAGCAGCGGCAGGGGGCGAGTTCATGGGGAAAAACTGTTTTTT
16,TRBV2,TRBJ2-3,TRBD2,.,CASSEALRLAADTQYF,TGTGCCAGCAGTGAAGCTTTACGGCTAGCGGCAGATACGCAGTATTTT
16,TRBV30,TRBJ2-7,TRBD1,.,CAWSVRLTGGFYEQYF,TGTGCCTGGAGTGTACGCTTAACAGGGGGATTCTACGAGCAGTACTTC
15,TRBV18,TRBJ2-4,.,.,CASSPLSLAKNIQYF,TGTGCCAGCTCACCACTCTCCTTAGCCAAAAACATTCAGTACTTC
16,TRBV4-1,TRBJ2-1,TRBD2,.,CASSQPAGGSYNEQFF,TGCGCCAGCAGCCAGCCTGCGGGGGGTTCCTACAATGAGCAGTTCTTC
16,TRBV27,TRBJ2-7,TRBD1,.,CASSLKPGQGMYEQYF,TGTGCCAGCAGTCTAAAACCGGGACAGGGGATGTACGAGCAGTACTTC
14,TRBV18,TRBJ2-7,.,.,CASSAGTGTYEQYF,TGTGCCAGCTCGGCTGGGACGGGCACCTACGAGCAGTACTTC